The next 20 T cell receptor beta chains were all read from a single sample in a study of T cells in Graves' hyperthyroidism and ophthalmopathy. Amplified TCR beta CDR3 regions came from RNA transcripts. First-round RT-PCR with HTBI primers amplified the TCR CDR3 region. TCRdb redid the calling of the multiplex PCR reads with MiXCR, one entry per CDR3 protein. This sample has about 98,000 distinct CDR3 sequences, with around 37% found just once. Sequencing was performed on peripheral blood or thyroid tissue (not recorded which). These TCRs come from a woman under 40 with Graves' hyperthyroidism.

Many counts were recorded for this clonotype. This sequence joins TRBV12-3 or TRBV12-4 and TRBJ2-5, with 8 bases lining up with TRBD2. CDR3 length: 14 amino acids. J was trimmed by 3 bases and V by 5 bases; bases with no gene match: 5. The DNA for the CDR3 is TGTGCCAGCAGTCCCCCGGGACTAGAAGAGACCCAGTACTTC. Translating gives CASSPPGLEETQYF.

This clonotype was observed many times. This chain joins TRBV20-1 and TRBJ1-5; tentative D call: TRBD1 (6 bases). Germline CDR1 reads DFQATT; CDR2 reads SNEGSKA (reference sequence). This CDR3 has 13 amino acids. The V end lost 1 base, the J end lost 4 bases, and 8 bases lay between the germline ends. The CDR3 nucleotides are TGCAGTGCTAGAGGGGGGCCTAATCAGCCCCAGCATTTT. This encodes CSARGGPNQPQHF.

The table lists this clonotype with many counts. The chain couples TRBV13 to TRBJ2-7, with D maybe TRBD2 (6 bases). Germline-derived CDR1 and CDR2 are PRHDT and FYEKMQ (reference sequence). With 0 bases removed from V and 5 bases from J, the gap between germline ends came to 14 bases. The CDR3 length is 15 residues. The CDR3 DNA reads as TGTGCCAGCAGCTTAGGCCTATGGCTAGCGAACGAGCAGTACTTC. Encoded protein: CASSLGLWLANEQYF.

Notes on this clonotype: This may be a read error, as it is one base from a much larger clone. The chain is built from TRBV7-9 and TRBJ1-4; TRBD1 is a possible D gene (5 bases). The germline V gene encodes CDR1 SEHNR and CDR2 FQNEAQ (reference sequence). The CDR3 runs 15 residues. CDR3 amino acids: CASSLFRGRVEKPFF. The CDR3 DNA sequence: TGTGCCAGCAGTTTGTTCCGGGGGAGAGTTGAAAAACCGTTTTTT. Variable domain in full (rest from reference TRBV7-9 and TRBJ1-4): DTGVSQNPRHKITKRGQNVTFRCDPISEHNRLYWYRQTLGQGPEFLTYFQNEAQLEKSRLLSDRFSAERPKGSFSTLEIQRTEQGDSAMYLCASSLFRGRVEKPFFGSGTQLSVL.

This clonotype was detected many times. This CDR3 reads CASSLGAANEKLFF. In nucleotides, the CDR3 is TGTGCCAGCAGCTTAGGGGCAGCTAATGAAAAACTGTTTTTT. The chain recombines TRBV7-9 with TRBJ1-4; no definite D call. This CDR3 contains 14 residues. The V end was cut by 1 base, the J end by 3 bases, with 6 bases between. Looked up from germline, CDR1 is SEHNR and CDR2 is FQNEAQ (reference sequence).

This clonotype was seen a handful of times. A junction end diverges from the germline sequence, so it may reflect a read error. V usage is TRBV7-2 and J usage is TRBJ2-6; no clear D gene. The CDR3 is 14 residues long. Germline V lookup: CDR1 SGHTA, CDR2 FQGNSA. CDR3 sequence: CASSLRNAPNTEAF. Written as DNA, the CDR3 is TGTGCCAGCAGCTTACGGAACGCTCCGAACACTGAAGCTTTC. Together with reference TRBV7-2 and TRBJ2-6, the CDR3 gives the full variable domain: GAGVSQSPSNKVTEKGKDVELRCDPISGHTALYWYRQSLGQGLEFLIYFQGNSAPDKSGLPSDRFSAERTGGSVSTLTIQRTQQEDSAVYLCASSLRNAPNTEAFGAGSRLTVL.

This clonotype was counted at least ten times. The J gene is TRBJ1-2, the V gene TRBV5-1, with a possible D match to TRBD1 (5 bases). Germline CDR1 and CDR2: SGHRS and YFSETQ. V lost 4 bases to trimming and J lost 4 bases, with 23 bases between them. The CDR3 runs to 17 residues. The DNA of the CDR3 is TGCGCCAGCAGCCAGAGGCCAAGGCGACAGACACTCTATGGCTACACCTTC. Its translation: CASSQRPRRQTLYGYTF.

This rearrangement joins TRBV10-3 to TRBJ2-7; 8 nucleotides align to TRBD1. The CDR3 length is 13 residues. CDR1 and CDR2 from the germline V gene are ENHRY and SYGVKD. V lost 7 bases to trimming and J lost 3 bases; unmatched junction nucleotides: 5. The CDR3 region has the DNA TGTGCCATCAAAGTGGACAGGGTCTACGAGCAGTACTTC. This gives the protein CAIKVDRVYEQYF.

The chain uses TRBV20-1 and TRBJ1-2, with 7 positions matching TRBD1. The CDR3 spans 14 residues. CDR1 and CDR2 (germline): DFQATT, SNEGSKA (reference sequence). V gave up 3 bases and J gave up 6 bases; unmatched junction bases: 10. CDR3 sequence reads: CSARRDRVRDGYTF. CDR3 bases: TGCAGTGCTAGGAGAGACAGGGTTCGGGATGGCTACACCTTC.

Notes on this clonotype: A much larger clone sits a single nucleotide away, making a read error possible. This sequence joins TRBV5-6 and TRBJ2-3; D is unclear. From germline, CDR1 is SGHDT and CDR2 YYEEEE. The CDR3 has 14 amino acids. Trimming left V 2 bases short and J 2 bases short, with 9 bases between. The CDR3 here is CASSFDPNTDTQYF. Written as DNA, the CDR3 is TGTGCCAGCAGCTTCGATCCTAACACAGATACGCAGTATTTT.

The chain is built from TRBV7-6 and TRBJ2-5; the D is unclear. The V gene's germline CDR1 is SGHVS and CDR2 FNYEAQ. The CDR3 totals 14 residues. The ends were cut back, 6 bases at V and 5 bases at J, with 16 bases in the middle. CDR3 in amino acids: CASSLSGGSETQYF. CDR3 in DNA: TGTGCCAGCAGTTTGAGTGGTGGGTCGGAGACCCAGTACTTC.

This clonotype was observed many times. The chain uses TRBV4-1 and TRBJ1-1, with D unclear. Trimming removed 5 bases at V and 1 base at J, with 14 bases between. CDR3 length: 15 residues. Germline CDR1 MGHRA, CDR2 YSYEKL. CDR3 DNA: TGCGCCAGCAGCTTCCCCACGGGCAAGAACACTGAAGCTTTCTTT. Amino acid sequence: CASSFPTGKNTEAFF.

With regard to this clonotype: One base away lies a much larger clone, so this may be a sequencing read error. The conserved phenylalanine or tryptophan normally closing the CDR3 is absent here, so this likely arose from a read error. This sequence joins TRBV4-1 and TRBJ1-2; D remains unclear. The V gene's germline CDR1 is MGHRA and CDR2 YSYEKL. Trimming left V 2 bases short and J 7 bases short, with 17 bases between. The CDR3 is 15 residues long. In DNA, the CDR3 is TGCGCCAGCAGCCAACTATGGACGCCCCGTACTGGCTACACCTCC. Its protein product is CASSQLWTPRTGYTS.

In the case of this clonotype: At one end, the junction sequence differs from germline, possibly due to a read error. The chain links TRBV20-1 to TRBJ2-6; 12 nucleotides line up with TRBD2. Germline loops: CDR1 DFQATT, CDR2 SNEGSKA (reference sequence). The CDR3 spans 16 residues. DNA for the CDR3: TGCGGTGCTAGAGGACTAGCGGGAACTGGGGCCGACGTCCTGACTTTC. This encodes CGARGLAGTGADVLTF.

V is TRBV29-1 and J is TRBJ1-1, with D perhaps TRBD1 (5 bases). The CDR3 extends over 11 amino acids. V lost 1 base and J 10 bases, leaving 10 bases between the germline ends. CDR1 SQVTM and CDR2 ANQGSEA come from the germline V gene. The CDR3 loop reads CSVEGGSVAFF. The CDR3 region has the DNA TGCAGCGTTGAAGGGGGGTCTGTAGCTTTCTTT.

A note on this clonotype: Just one base apart from a much larger clone, this may be a read error. The chain recombines TRBV10-1 with TRBJ1-2; a weak D match, TRBD1 (6 bases). The CDR3 runs to 16 residues. Germline V lookup: CDR1 WNHNN, CDR2 SYGVQD (reference sequence). The CDR3 spells CASTELEQGVNCGYTF. The CDR3 nucleotides read TGCGCCAGCACAGAGCTTGAACAGGGAGTTAACTGTGGCTACACCTTC.

Turning to this clonotype: This may arise from a read error, as a much more abundant clone is one base away. The J gene is TRBJ1-4, the V gene TRBV2; 7 positions agree with TRBD1. CDR3 length: 16 amino acids. Looked up from germline, CDR1 is SNHLY and CDR2 is FYNNEI. The CDR3 reads CASSLGTEQLNEKLLF. The CDR3 coding sequence is TGTGCCAGCAGCCTCGGGACAGAGCAATTAAATGAAAAACTGCTTTTT.

This clonotype has a count of ten or more. The rearrangement uses TRBV7-8 and TRBJ1-2; no definite D call. The CDR3 runs 12 residues. Trimming left V 5 bases short and J 8 bases short, with 12 bases between. CDR1 is SGHVS and CDR2 is FQNEAQ in the germline V gene. CDR3 sequence: CASSRRTGGYTF. The CDR3 bases are TGTGCCAGCAGCCGACGGACGGGAGGCTACACCTTC.

Turning to this clonotype: This clone may be a read error of a much larger clone one base away. The CDR3 end shows no conserved phenylalanine or tryptophan, and so a read error is likely. J is TRBJ1-2 and V is TRBV28; D gene uncertain. Germline V gene data show CDR1 as MDHEN and CDR2 as SYDVKM. V was clipped by 3 bases and J by 5 bases, with 4 bases between them. The CDR3 runs to 11 residues. CDR3 bases: TGTGCCAGCAGTTTTTTGTATGGCTACACCCTC. This sequence encodes CASSFLYGYTL.

A remark on this clonotype: This may come from a read error, since a much larger clone is one base off. The chain recombines TRBV19 with TRBJ2-2; TRBD2 matches 8 bases. The CDR3 consists of 17 residues. The germline gives CDR1 LNHDA, CDR2 SQIVND (reference sequence). Here the CDR3 reads CASSILRSGRGTGEPFF. CDR3 coding DNA: TGTGCCAGTAGTATTTTAAGAAGCGGGAGAGGCACCGGGGAGCCGTTTTTT.